Each of the 2 T cell receptor beta chains below was sequenced from the same sample in a study of T cell changes during pregnancy in multiple sclerosis. Libraries were prepared by immunoSEQ multiplex PCR; TCRdb keeps only in-frame clonotypes and omits some of them. The table shows over 40,000 clones, with roughly 88% occurring only once. The source was peripheral blood, collected in the first trimester of pregnancy. These receptors originate from a female donor in good health, enrolled as a control in a pregnancy study.

The chain combines TRBV19 with TRBJ1-2; D is perhaps TRBD1 (6 bases). Trimming pared 6 bases from V and 8 bases from J, leaving 16 bases between. This CDR3 is built from 13 residues. Germline lookup yields CDR1 LNHDA and CDR2 SQIVND (reference sequence). CDR3 bases: TGTGCCAGTAGACCAGACCACAGGGACGGCTACACCTTC. Its protein is CASRPDHRDGYTF.

The gene calls are TRBV15 and TRBJ2-7; TRBD1 matches at 8 bases. The trim removed 0 bases at V and 7 bases at J, leaving 14 bases unmatched. The length of the CDR3 is 17 residues. CDR1 is LNHNV, CDR2 YYDKDF, per germline (reference sequence). The CDR3 loop reads CATSRDGGRSGGGEQYF. In DNA, the CDR3 is TGTGCCACCAGCAGAGATGGGGGCCGCTCAGGGGGCGGAGAGCAGTACTTC.